The subject of this entry is one T cell receptor (beta chain). What this receptor recognizes is not known. Base qualities are not provided; no much larger clone lies one nucleotide away. The cohort consisted of 600 to 700 healthy bone marrow donors. At the time of sampling, all cohort members were nominally healthy, though unrecorded immune exposures were likely present. The donor was CMV seronegative and was included in the group of a few hundred seronegative cohort members. Each donor provided a peripheral blood sample, and peripheral blood mononuclear cells were used for TCR beta sequencing. Genomic DNA extraction from the blood cell samples was performed with the Qiagen DNeasy Blood Extraction Kit. The library was made by the immunoSEQ multiplex PCR assay. The multiplex PCR relied on a mix of 60 forward primers for TCR Vbeta segments and 13 reverse primers for TCR Jbeta segments. The CDR3 region of rearranged TCR beta genes was amplified from genomic DNA by a multiplex PCR assay. Amplified TCR beta libraries were sequenced as 87-base-pair reads on the Illumina HiSeq System. The original methods were these. A later analysis counted about 76 million unique TCR beta chains across the 650 to 800 repertoires, and some 11 million of these chains were shared by at least two donors. Raw reads were error-corrected and collapsed into unique sequences by a nearest-neighbor algorithm in which closely related sequences were merged to remove PCR and sequencing errors. CDR3 sequences were aligned to IMGT reference sequences to assign V, D and J gene segments. For a sequence to be retained, a match of at least six nucleotides was required to both a V gene segment and a J gene segment. Rearrangements were called productive when the CDR3 lacked stop codons and stayed in frame with V and J; all others were non-productive. Following IMGT convention, CDR3 was defined as the stretch from the second conserved V-encoded cysteine to the conserved J-encoded phenylalanine. Sequences without an unambiguous match to a single V gene segment were excluded from the earlier analysis of approximately 600 of the donors. An earlier analysis of a few hundred of the donors called V segments functional above 56.7% productive rearrangements and segregating when the between-donor standard deviation exceeded 5%. A statistical classification framework was built for diagnosing cytomegalovirus status from the catalog of TCR beta chain sequences. A later analysis assigned V and J genes by comparing TCR nucleotide sequences with IMGT/GENE-DB human TR gene sequences. In a later analysis, CDR3 sequences and most-parsimonious VDJ recombination scenarios were assigned using the TCRdist pipeline. In a later analysis, each TCR beta chain was defined by its CDR3 amino acid sequence together with its V-gene family, and reads without a unique V-gene family were excluded. As a way to deal with suspected cross-contamination and a sequencing artifact, a later analysis dropped approximately 570 nucleotide sequences that were highly shared and had low generation probability. A later analysis calculated a clonal expansion index for each public chain from normalized within-repertoire ranks of inferred template counts. In a later analysis, generation probabilities were computed with a VDJ recombination model fitted to out-of-frame rearrangements, and the resulting probabilities were checked against IGoR. A later analysis scored TCR-TCR, TCR-HLA and TCR-CMV co-occurrence with hypergeometric tests, applying a repertoire-size bias correction to TCR pairs. False discovery rates were estimated in a later analysis by permuting HLA or CMV assignments 20 times. In a later analysis, co-occurring TCRs were grouped using DBSCAN, and TCRdist sequence similarity was added for clustering within HLA-allele-positive subsets. Repertoires with fewer than 30,000 or more than 120,000 public chains, plus five repertoires with anomalous nucleotide sharing, were excluded from co-occurrence clustering. TCRdb retrieved this table from immuneACCESS and kept in-frame rearrangements only. Not all clones are present; in checked studies, unresolved V genes account for under half, and no reason is known for the remainder. V and J calls and clone size come straight from that table; D and trimming were deduced from the DNA. The sample data list roughly 44,000 clones, and roughly 80% of these were observed just once. Together, the top ten hold approximately 2.8% of the sample.

The sample is drawn from a study of cytomegalovirus exposure and HLA in healthy donors (dated by TCRdb to between 2016 and 2019). Notes on the research overall: An earlier analysis of approximately 640 of the donors reported 276 Gb of sequence data and roughly 110 million unique TCR beta sequences from around 200 million T cells. About 300 gigabases of sequencing data and roughly 90 million unique TCR sequences were included in an early release covering about 700 HLA-typed donors. Of the roughly 400 genotyped donors, approximately 80% fell in the genetic ancestry cluster associated with self-reported Caucasian donors. The study was designed to test whether signatures of past pathogen exposure could be identified by cataloging public T cell receptors. The study used immunosequencing to profile the T cell repertoires of 670 or so subjects and linked those repertoires to cytomegalovirus serostatus. Besides the first cohort of 666 subjects, a separate validation cohort made up of 120 different subjects was used. To predict cytomegalovirus infection status, the study combined high-throughput TCR immunosequencing, statistical association of individual TCRs with disease status, and machine learning. A later analysis re-analyzed previously published TCR beta repertoires from roughly 630 donors and added high-resolution HLA genotyping to study TCR occurrence patterns. Rather than using new phenotypic data, the later analysis identified candidate immune exposures from TCR beta sequences and from how often those sequences occurred across donors. In an earlier analysis of over 550 of the donors, high-throughput TCR beta sequencing was used to judge whether each TCR beta V gene segment behaved as functional or pseudogenic. Donor age, sex, ethnicity and CMV serostatus were collected together with the repertoire data. A later genetic analysis used genome-wide SNP genotypes for 398 of the 666 donors, treating that subset as a discovery cohort. All discovery cohort repertoires had been generated using a single sequencing platform. Both class I and class II loci were covered by HLA typing, at four-digit resolution. Typing coverage differed by locus: A, B, C, DRB1 and DQB1 were typed in about 629-640 donors, DQA1 in 500 to 550, DPA1 in some 570, and DPB1 in 472. Four or five DR-DQ haplotypes were handled as single units for association and clustering, since linkage in the cohort was strong. Across about 380 genotyped donors of the cohort, an average of approximately 240,000 unique TCR beta nucleotide sequences per donor were sequenced, and 15% to 20% of those sequences were non-productive.

From a lookup of the germline V gene (reference sequence), CDR1 and CDR2 are LNHDA and SQIVND. The CDR3, from cysteine to phenylalanine, totals 17 residues. Only the CDR3 DNA is retained, 51 bases long and in frame from the first base. V is clipped by 6 bases and J by 4 bases, and the sequence between their germline boundaries is 23 bases long. Overall study results and their limits: When HLA alleles, especially DR and DQ, strongly co-occurred, TCR associations were difficult to assign to individual alleles. In the study, some 160 TCR beta chains were listed as associated with cytomegalovirus. Presence/absence analyses assumed roughly uniform sequencing depth across donors, an assumption that may not hold. A later analysis reported that several top co-occurrence clusters appeared linked to parvovirus B19, influenza, CMV and Epstein-Barr virus. The earlier analysis of about 600 of the donors excluded some 16 rarely observed V segments, including chromosome 9 orphons, because counts were too low. Compared with equally common non-associated chains, HLA-associated TCR beta chains in a later analysis were more clonally expanded and had lower generation probabilities. CMV serostatus was the only immune exposure information available for the cohort. Specific HLA alleles were associated with 15,000 to 20,000 TCR beta sequences at a false discovery rate of 0.05 in a later analysis. A few of the identified cytomegalovirus-associated TCR beta chains were confirmed in vitro to be specific for cytomegalovirus antigens. A group of highly shared sequence variants was considered likely to be a technical artifact of the sequencing pipeline. According to a later analysis, TCR association rates differed among HLA loci, with DRB1 alleles showing the most associated TCRs and HLA-C alleles showing the fewest. A later analysis found that most CMV-associated TCR beta chains appeared HLA-restricted, with HLA associations seemingly driven largely by CMV exposure. Because some donors lacked HLA typing at each locus, the association tests relied only on the typed subset. Because the 87-base-pair reads could not distinguish some IMGT-functional V segments, including TRBV6-2 and TRBV6-3, those segments were excluded. This cohort had only TCR beta chains sequenced, and the lack of alpha or paired-chain data limited which features could be detected. Across donors, most TCR sequences were observed very rarely, whereas some public TCRs were present in many individuals. In both the original and validation cohorts, the classifier was reported to diagnose cytomegalovirus status with high specificity and sensitivity. Linkage disequilibrium might explain the correlated functional status among segregating V segments, but an unknown experimental factor could not be excluded. In a later genetic analysis, a missense DCLRE1C variant was associated with V-gene and J-gene trimming of TCR beta chains, and the association was replicated in an independent cohort. According to a later genetic analysis, donors in an Asian-associated ancestry cluster had fewer N-insertions in productive TCRs than the roughly 700-donor mean. According to the authors, the approach could potentially be generalized to other disease states and immunological phenotypes. In an earlier analysis of approximately 600 of the donors, most TCR beta V segments were observed in productive rearrangements about 87% or about 30% of the time, broadly matching IMGT annotations. A further reported finding was that TCR beta sequences accurately predicted the HLA-A and HLA-B alleles for most subjects in the first cohort.

The clonotype was recovered from a man aged 50-60 years in good health and CMV-seronegative. The V and J segments used are TRBV19 and TRBJ2-3; TRBD1 is a weak D gene call, 5 bases matching. What was sequenced was PBMCs. The nucleotide sequence is given as TGTGCCAGTAGCACCCGGTTTGATAGGGGTGCCGCAGATACGCAGTATTTT. It is translated as CASSTRFDRGAADTQYF.